Following are 26 T cell receptor beta chains from one sample sequenced in a study of T cells in Graves' hyperthyroidism and ophthalmopathy. Amplification of TCR beta CDR3 regions used RNA as the template. HTBI primers were employed in a first-round RT-PCR of the TCR CDR3. TCRdb recomputed calls from the multiplex PCR reads with MiXCR, one row per CDR3 protein. The data show about 840,000 distinct CDR3 sequences, more than 30% seen once. The sample taken for sequencing was blood. All receptors derive from a man aged 18 to 29 with Graves' hyperthyroidism.

The V gene is TRBV20-1, the J gene TRBJ2-2; 14 positions agree with TRBD2. The ends lost 2 bases at V and 9 bases at J; junction bases unmatched: 8. Germline assignment: CDR1 DFQATT and CDR2 SNEGSKA (reference sequence). This CDR3 contains 16 residues. CDR3 coding DNA: TGCAGTGCTAGATCGCTAGGGACTAGCGGGAGTAGGGAGCTGTTTTTT. Its protein product is CSARSLGTSGSRELFF.

This chain joins TRBV15 and TRBJ1-1, with D unclear. CDR3 length: 13 residues. The V and J ends lost 8 bases and 3 bases respectively, with 13 bases between them. CDR1 and CDR2 (germline): LNHNV, YYDKDF (reference sequence). The CDR3 DNA reads as TGTGCCACCCGCCGGGGAGCAGACACTGAAGCTTTCTTT. It codes for CATRRGADTEAFF. Looking up the rest from reference TRBV15 and TRBJ1-1 gives the full variable domain: DAMVIQNPRYQVTQFGKPVTLSCSQTLNHNVMYWYQQKSSQAPKLLFHYYDKDFNNEADTPDNFQSRRPNTSFCFLDIRSPGLGDTAMYLCATRRGADTEAFFGQGTRLTVV.

The chain links TRBV12-3 or TRBV12-4 to TRBJ1-4; 7 bases fit TRBD1. V dropped 4 bases and J dropped 4; count of bases not matched to a gene: 9. This CDR3 is 16 amino acids long. CDR3 DNA: TGTGCCAGCAGTTATCAGATGGGGACAGATAATGAAAAACTGTTTTTT. This translates into CASSYQMGTDNEKLFF.

In its sample, this clonotype was seen many times. The chain recombines TRBV7-2 with TRBJ1-2; weak D call: TRBD1 (6 bases). Germline V gene data show CDR1 as SGHTA and CDR2 as FQGNSA. V lost 4 bases to trimming and J lost 3 bases, with 9 bases between them. The CDR3 sequence is 13 residues long. The CDR3 DNA reads as TGTGCCAGCAGCTCCGGACAGCACTATGGCTACACCTTC. As protein: CASSSGQHYGYTF.

The genes are TRBV20-1 and TRBJ1-1; D is possibly TRBD1 (6 bases). This CDR3 comprises 13 residues. With 6 bases removed from V and 2 bases from J, the gap between germline ends came to 13 bases. Per the germline V gene, CDR1 is DFQATT and CDR2 is SNEGSKA (reference sequence). The CDR3 nucleotides read TGCAGTGCGCCAACAGGGTATAACACTGAAGCTTTCTTT. This encodes CSAPTGYNTEAFF.

The V gene is TRBV7-9, the J gene TRBJ1-2; no firm D call. The germline gives CDR1 SEHNR, CDR2 FQNEAQ (reference sequence). V lost 3 bases and J lost 4, with 12 bases in between. The CDR3 covers 14 residues. The CDR3 region is CASSFDGLGYGYTF. The CDR3 DNA reads TGTGCCAGCAGCTTCGATGGGCTTGGCTATGGCTACACCTTC.

This CDR3 is CASSLWGGGGLYQETQYF. The CDR3 DNA sequence: TGTGCCAGCAGCCTCTGGGGGGGCGGGGGTTTGTACCAAGAGACCCAGTACTTC. V is TRBV7-3 and J is TRBJ2-5; D possibly corresponds to TRBD2 (7 bases). Trimming removed 5 bases at V and 0 bases at J, with 22 bases between. The V gene's germline CDR1 is SGHTA and CDR2 FQGTGA. This CDR3 has 18 amino acids.

This clonotype has a handful of counts. The CDR3 reads CASSQAGGSNYGYTF. The CDR3 DNA sequence: TGCGCCAGCAGCCAGGCAGGGGGCAGTAACTATGGCTACACCTTC. The chain is built from TRBV4-1 and TRBJ1-2; 8 bases agree with TRBD1. The ends lost 3 bases at V and 1 base at J; junction bases unmatched: 4. The CDR3 consists of 15 residues. CDR1 is MGHRA and CDR2 is YSYEKL in the germline V gene.

A word on this clonotype: Relative to the germline gene, one junction end is altered; a read error may explain this. J is TRBJ2-7 and V is TRBV5-5; D not certain. The J call is doubtful: the DNA matches TRBJ2-5 better. Looked up from germline, CDR1 is SGHKS and CDR2 is YYEKEE (reference sequence). The CDR3 is made up of 13 amino acids. The chain's CDR3 is CASSLSGQKTQYF. The CDR3 region has the DNA TGTGCCAGCAGCTTGTCGGGCCAAAAGACCCAGTACTTC.

On this clonotype itself: One end of the junction does not line up with germline, which may come from a read error. In nucleotides, the CDR3 is TGCGCCAGCAGCCGAAGCGGGGCAGCTGATGGCTACACCTTC. It yields the protein CASSRSGAADGYTF. The chain has TRBV7-9 and TRBJ1-2, with D maybe TRBD1 (5 bases). This CDR3 region has 14 residues. The germline CDR1 and CDR2 sequences are SEHNR and FQNEAQ (reference sequence).

This clonotype is a singleton in its sample. The V and J genes are TRBV20-1 and TRBJ2-6; D is perhaps TRBD1 (5 bases). CDR1 and CDR2 from the germline V gene are DFQATT and SNEGSKA (reference sequence). This CDR3 comprises 15 residues. CDR3 nucleotide sequence: TGCAGAGATAGGGGCTCACCCTCTGGGGCCAACGTCCTGACTTTC. It translates to CRDRGSPSGANVLTF.

This clonotype was counted many times. The gene calls are TRBV10-2 and TRBJ2-2; D is unresolved. The V gene lost 8 bases and the J gene lost 5 bases, with 6 bases spanning the gap. Per the germline V gene, CDR1 is WSHSY and CDR2 is SAAADI. This CDR3 is 11 amino acids long. CDR3 loop: CASSWTGELFF. The CDR3 nucleotides are TGCGCCAGCTCTTGGACCGGGGAGCTGTTTTTT.

This clonotype was counted only a few times. The chain has TRBV4-1 and TRBJ2-6, with a possible D match to TRBD2 (5 bases). Germline V gene data show CDR1 as MGHRA and CDR2 as YSYEKL. V lost 4 bases, J lost 2 bases, and 9 bases lay in between. The CDR3 contains 15 residues. The DNA of the CDR3 is TGCGCCAGCAGCCCTTGGACTGCTGGGGCCAACGTCCTGACTTTC. This codes for CASSPWTAGANVLTF.

In this sample, this clonotype turned up a few times. The V call is TRBV7-2, the J call TRBJ2-5; D is uncertain. Germline V gene lookup returns CDR1 SGHTA and CDR2 FQGNSA. The CDR3 covers 14 residues. V lost 5 bases to trimming and J lost 4 bases, with 14 bases between them. CDR3: CASSVSSSRETQYF. Here the CDR3 DNA reads TGTGCCAGCAGCGTGTCCTCGTCCCGAGAGACCCAGTACTTC.

The CDR3 sequence: CASIGEGATEAFF. The CDR3 nucleotides are TGTGCCAGCATAGGGGAAGGAGCGACCGAAGCTTTCTTT. The V gene is TRBV2, the J gene TRBJ1-1, with a possible D match to TRBD1 (5 bases). The CDR3 extends over 13 amino acids. Germline V lookup: CDR1 SNHLY, CDR2 FYNNEI. With 7 bases removed from V and 8 bases from J, the gap between germline ends came to 17 bases.

The V gene is TRBV6-6, the J gene TRBJ1-2; D is uncertain. The CDR3 covers 13 residues. Germline CDR1 is MNHNY and CDR2 is SVGAGI (reference sequence). With 6 bases removed from V and 5 bases from J, the gap between germline ends came to 13 bases. The CDR3 bases are TGTGCCAGCAGCTCCTCGGACTTATATGGCTACACCTTC. This translates into CASSSSDLYGYTF.

This clonotype came up many times. The J gene is TRBJ1-1, the V gene TRBV10-3; possibly TRBD1 for D (6 bases). The CDR3 runs 13 residues. The germline CDR1 and CDR2 sequences are ENHRY and SYGVKD. Trimming took off 0 bases at V and 11 bases at J, with 13 bases between the two ends. The CDR3 nucleotides are TGTGCCATCAGTGAGTCCGGGACACCCCAGGCTTTCTTT. This encodes CAISESGTPQAFF.

This chain joins TRBV12-3 or TRBV12-4 and TRBJ2-7; possible D gene TRBD1, 5 bases. V was trimmed by 8 bases and J by 2 bases, leaving 19 bases between them. The CDR3 sequence is 15 residues long. CDR3 DNA: TGTGCCAGCTCATCATCCGACAGCGCGCCCTACGAGCAGTACTTC. Amino acid sequence: CASSSSDSAPYEQYF.

This chain connects TRBV24-1 to TRBJ2-5, with D possibly TRBD2 on 6 matching bases. The CDR3 consists of 15 residues. V was clipped by 11 bases and J by 4 bases, with 22 bases between them. Germline V gives CDR1 KGHDR, CDR2 SFDVKD. DNA for the CDR3: TGTGCCAGCCGTTCGACCGCGGCGGGGAGAGAGACCCAGTACTTC. This translates into CASRSTAAGRETQYF.

The chain links TRBV6-2 or TRBV6-3 to TRBJ2-5, with 13 bases aligning to TRBD2. V lost 2 bases to trimming and J lost 7 bases; unmatched junction nucleotides: 4. Per germline, CDR1 MNHEY and CDR2 SVGEGT. The CDR3 runs to 15 residues. For the CDR3, the DNA is TGTGCCAGCAGTTACCAAGGACTAGCGGGAGCGACCCAGTACTTC. Its protein is CASSYQGLAGATQYF.

The V gene is TRBV11-2, the J gene TRBJ2-2; D not certain. The germline V gene encodes CDR1 SGHAT and CDR2 FQNNGV. Trimming cost V 5 bases and J 4 bases, with 8 bases left between them. There are 13 residues in the CDR3. The CDR3 reads CASSGRSTGELFF. Here the CDR3 DNA reads TGTGCCAGCAGCGGCAGATCCACCGGGGAGCTGTTTTTT.

The sample holds many counts of this clonotype. One end of the junction varies from germline; a read error may be responsible. V is TRBV5-1 and J is TRBJ1-5, with D uncertain. Per germline, CDR1 SGHRS and CDR2 YFSETQ. This CDR3 spans 14 amino acids. DNA of the CDR3: TGTGCCAGCAGCTTAGGCGAGGGCAATCAGCCCCAGCATTTT. This encodes CASSLGEGNQPQHF. Full variable domain (remainder filled in from reference TRBV5-1 and TRBJ1-5): KAGVTQTPRYLIKTRGQQVTLSCSPISGHRSVSWYQQTPGQGLQFLFEYFSETQRNKGNFPGRFSGRQFSNSRSEMNVSTLELGDSALYLCASSLGEGNQPQHFGDGTRLSIL.

Concerning this clonotype itself: A much larger clone differs by one base, so this may be a read error. The chain joins TRBV11-2 to TRBJ2-5; perhaps TRBD2 as D (6 bases). The CDR3 runs to 13 residues. V was cut by 4 bases and J by 1 base, with 7 bases left in between. Germline-derived CDR1 and CDR2 are SGHAT and FQNNGV. The DNA for the CDR3 is TGTGCCAGCAGCTGGACTATCCAAGAGACCCAGTACTTC. It yields the protein CASSWTIQETQYF.

This clonotype appeared a few times. The gene calls are TRBV11-2 and TRBJ2-2; the D is unclear. Germline V lookup: CDR1 SGHAT, CDR2 FQNNGV. The V end was cut by 10 bases, the J end by 6 bases, with 9 bases between. The CDR3 is 11 residues long. DNA of the CDR3: TGTGCCACCCTACCCGCCGGGGAGCTGTTTTTT. Translation gives CATLPAGELFF.

J is TRBJ2-1 and V is TRBV2; 9 nucleotides match TRBD2. The DNA end favors TRBJ2-7, so the J call may be wrong. CDR3 length: 12 amino acids. Germline CDR1 SNHLY, CDR2 FYNNEI. The CDR3 coding sequence is TGTGCCAGTGCGGGAGGGCCATCCGAGCAGTACTTC. This gives the protein CASAGGPSEQYF.

V gene TRBV2 combines with J gene TRBJ1-6; D remains unclear. Germline CDR1 reads SNHLY; CDR2 reads FYNNEI. This CDR3 region has 15 residues. The V and J ends lost 1 base and 5 bases respectively, with 9 bases between them. CDR3 sequence (DNA): TGTGCCAGCAGTGAAGGGACGGGGAATAATTCACCCCTCCACTTT. Protein sequence: CASSEGTGNNSPLHF.